Included here is one T cell receptor (beta chain) sequence, with context. The antigen remains unidentified. Noted treatment: around 19 received Ad26.COV2.S at low or high dose, single or two shots; 5 received placebo; per-sample allocation not given. Repertoires come from day 63 after the first vaccine or placebo injection. Wuhan-strain spike was delivered by a replication-incompetent Ad26 vector. This specimen belongs to a study of Ad26.COV2.S vaccination and SARS-CoV-2 variants. Study overall: Doses of Ad26.COV2.S were injected into muscle once or twice, 56 days apart.

Notes on the study in general: The breadth of spike-specific CD8+ and CD4+ T cell responses after vaccination was reportedly substantial.

Germline V CDR1 and CDR2: MNHEY, SVGAGI. V lost 3 bases, J lost 0 bases, and 11 bases lay in between. This CDR3 has 15 amino acids. Assay used: immunoSEQ multiplex PCR; TCRdb lists only in-frame clones, some missing. The sample yields hundreds of thousands of clones, about 90% seen once. This receptor was identified in a person aged 18 to 59 who received the Ad26.COV2.S COVID-19 vaccine or a placebo. The chain recombines TRBV6-5 with TRBJ2-5, with a weak D call TRBD1 (6 bases). Here the sequenced sample was peripheral blood, taken in a trial of Ad26.COV2.S vaccine versus placebo. CDR3 nucleotide sequence: TGTGCCAGCAGTTATCAGGACAGCTACCAAGAGACCCAGTACTTC. Translation: CASSYQDSYQETQYF.